This TCR beta chain derives from a study of cytomegalovirus exposure and HLA in healthy donors. A remark on this clone: Its antigen is not identified. The germline gene is not matched at one end of the junction; a read error may be the cause.

Points from the study as a whole: Researchers reported from a later analysis that most CMV-associated TCR beta chains appeared HLA-restricted. Reports indicated that the classifier achieved high specificity and sensitivity in diagnosing cytomegalovirus status.

In the PCR, 60 Vbeta and 13 Jbeta primers were used. Clones were read by immunoSEQ multiplex PCR, and TCRdb kept only the in-frame ones, dropping some. The top ten clones hold under 1.5% of a sample with under 200,000 clones, 70% to 80% of them seen once. Germline V CDR1 and CDR2: SSHAT, FNYEAQ (reference sequence). The CDR3 is made up of 17 amino acids. Sequenced sample: PBMCs. The source of this sequence is a man aged 25-45 years in good health and CMV-seronegative. J is TRBJ2-3 and V is TRBV7-7, with TRBD2 matching over 8 bases. The CDR3, as DNA: TGTGCTAGCAGCTTGGACTCGGGGGGGCGAGGCACAGATACGCAGTATTTT. Its protein product is CASSLDSGGRGTDTQYF.